The rows below give T cell receptor beta chains drawn from one sample of a study of blood T cell repertoires in COVID-19. Clones were read by immunoSEQ multiplex PCR, and TCRdb kept only the in-frame ones, dropping some. The data contain approximately 240,000 clones, 80% to 85% of them singletons. Sequencing was performed on peripheral blood. These receptors were obtained from a woman aged 55-75 years who had recovered from COVID-19. Both conserved end residues are part of each CDR3. The D gene is left open where the match is weak. The listing skips clone size in some rows; elsewhere it reads once, few, many or a size class.

D gene	V gene	J gene	clone size	CDR3 protein	CDR3 DNA
.	TRBV6-5	TRBJ1-1	.	CASRDIEAFF	TGTGCCAGCCGGGACATCGAAGCTTTCTTT
TRBD1	TRBV14	TRBJ2-7	.	CASSQDGWTGDYEQYF	TGTGCCAGCAGCCAAGACGGTTGGACAGGGGACTACGAGCAGTACTTC
TRBD2	TRBV7-2	TRBJ2-2	.	CASSLRLAGNTGELFF	TGTGCCAGCAGCTTAAGACTAGCGGGGAACACCGGGGAGCTGTTTTTT
TRBD1	TRBV19	TRBJ1-6	few	CASSPRDRVNSPLHF	TGTGCCAGTAGTCCCCGGGACAGGGTAAATTCACCCCTCCACTTT
TRBD2	TRBV5-4	TRBJ2-3	.	CASSSPQGRGADTQYF	TGTGCCAGCAGCTCCCCCCAGGGGCGGGGGGCAGATACGCAGTATTTT
TRBD2	TRBV30	TRBJ2-7	once	CAWSGGEQYF	TGTGCCTGGAGCGGGGGGGAGCAGTACTTC
TRBD2	TRBV27	TRBJ2-1	.	CASSLQSGEQFF	TGTGCCAGCAGTTTACAAAGCGGGGAACAGTTCTTC
.	TRBV21-1	TRBJ1-6	.	CASSKTAGADRNSPLHF	TGTGCCAGCAGCAAGACGGCTGGGGCCGACCGCAATTCACCCCTCCACTTT
TRBD2	TRBV6-5	TRBJ2-7	.	CASSYGAGSSYEQYF	TGTGCCAGCAGTTACGGAGCGGGGAGCTCCTACGAGCAGTACTTC
.	TRBV29-1	TRBJ2-2	.	CSVARANTGELFF	TGCAGCGTTGCCAGGGCGAACACCGGGGAGCTGTTTTTT
TRBD2	TRBV7-2	TRBJ2-6	.	CASSLVGRDYSGANVLTF	TGTGCCAGCAGCTTAGTTGGCAGGGACTACTCTGGGGCCAACGTCCTGACTTTC
.	TRBV7-3	TRBJ1-1	.	CASSPRGADTEAFF	TGTGCCAGCAGCCCCCGGGGGGCGGACACTGAAGCTTTCTTT
TRBD2	TRBV19	TRBJ2-3	.	CASNPSGASHDTQYF	TGTGCCAGTAACCCTAGCGGGGCAAGCCACGATACGCAGTATTTT
TRBD2	TRBV2	TRBJ2-1	few	CASRTGTSDYNEQFF	TGTGCCAGCAGGACCGGGACTAGCGATTACAATGAGCAGTTCTTC
.	TRBV5-5	TRBJ2-7	.	CASSLGQYQYEQYF	TGTGCCAGCAGCTTGGGACAGTACCAATACGAGCAGTACTTC
.	TRBV30	TRBJ1-2	few	CAWSGNTNYGYTF	TGTGCCTGGAGTGGCAACACTAACTATGGCTACACCTTC
.	TRBV30	TRBJ1-5	.	CAWDTGNQPQHF	TGTGCCTGGGATACAGGGAATCAGCCCCAGCATTTT
.	TRBV9	TRBJ1-5	.	CASSVLGLDNQPQHF	TGTGCCAGCAGCGTACTTGGGCTTGACAATCAGCCCCAGCATTTT
TRBD1	TRBV18	TRBJ1-4	.	CASSPGQGKDEKLFF	TGTGCCAGCTCACCGGGACAGGGGAAGGACGAAAAACTGTTTTTT
TRBD1	TRBV7-8	TRBJ1-5	.	CASSWDRVSPQHF	TGTGCCAGCTCCTGGGACAGGGTGTCGCCCCAGCATTTT
.	TRBV9	TRBJ2-1	.	CASSATGYNEQFF	TGTGCCAGCAGCGCCACAGGGTACAATGAGCAGTTCTTC
.	TRBV11-2	TRBJ2-3	once	CASSSTGRAYSTDTQYF	TGTGCCAGCAGCTCGACAGGACGCGCTTACAGCACAGATACGCAGTATTTT
TRBD1	TRBV5-1	TRBJ2-7	.	CASSLARGREQYF	TGCGCCAGCAGCTTGGCGAGGGGGCGTGAGCAGTACTTC
.	TRBV7-8	TRBJ2-2	.	CASSGHRETGELFF	TGTGCCAGCAGCGGTCACAGGGAAACCGGGGAGCTGTTTTTT
.	TRBV2	TRBJ2-2	.	CASSERPGLAGELFF	TGTGCCAGCAGTGAGAGGCCAGGGCTGGCCGGGGAGCTGTTTTTT
.	TRBV5-1	TRBJ2-1	.	CASSPDWPGPYNEQFF	TGCGCCAGCAGCCCGGACTGGCCCGGACCCTACAATGAGCAGTTCTTC
TRBD1	TRBV7-3	TRBJ1-1	.	CASSSNQGAGSKAFF	TGTGCCAGCAGCTCGAACCAGGGGGCCGGGAGTAAAGCTTTCTTT
.	TRBV2	TRBJ2-3	once	CASRSRASDTQYF	TGTGCCAGCAGGAGCAGGGCGTCAGATACGCAGTATTTT
.	TRBV25-1	TRBJ2-7	.	CASTWREYLDEQYF	TGTGCCAGCACCTGGAGGGAGTACCTTGACGAGCAGTACTTC
.	TRBV19	TRBJ2-2	.	CASSRLGSGELFF	TGTGCCAGTAGCCGCCTCGGTTCCGGGGAGCTGTTTTTT
.	TRBV5-5	TRBJ1-6	few	CASSLAERVYNSPLHF	TGTGCCAGCAGCTTGGCCGAGAGGGTCTATAATTCACCCCTCCACTTT
TRBD2	TRBV9	TRBJ2-2	.	CASSVGTSGGTGELFF	TGTGCCAGCAGCGTCGGGACTAGCGGGGGAACCGGGGAGCTGTTTTTT
.	TRBV27	TRBJ1-3	.	CASSSWGVSGNTIYF	TGTGCCAGCAGTTCCTGGGGGGTCTCTGGAAACACCATATATTTT
.	TRBV7-9	TRBJ2-7	.	CASSERGSLGEQYF	TGTGCCAGCAGCGAAAGGGGCAGCCTCGGGGAGCAGTACTTC
.	TRBV6-2/TRBV6-3	TRBJ1-2	.	CASSYGGGYTF	TGTGCCAGCAGTTACGGCGGGGGCTACACCTTC
TRBD2	TRBV9	TRBJ2-1	.	CASSVAGLPYHEQFF	TGTGCCAGCAGCGTAGCGGGACTACCTTACCATGAGCAGTTCTTC
.	TRBV28	TRBJ2-3	.	CASTEGVGTDTQYF	TGTGCCAGCACCGAGGGGGTTGGAACAGATACGCAGTATTTT
.	TRBV9	TRBJ2-6	.	CASSARVGANVLTF	TGTGCCAGCAGCGCCAGGGTTGGGGCCAACGTCCTGACTTTC
TRBD1	TRBV15	TRBJ1-4	.	CATSRGGTGTEKLFF	TGTGCCACCAGCAGAGGAGGGACAGGGACGGAAAAACTGTTTTTT
.	TRBV11-1	TRBJ1-5	.	CASSAGGGQPQHF	TGTGCCAGCAGCGCGGGAGGGGGTCAGCCCCAGCATTTT
TRBD2	TRBV7-2	TRBJ2-5	.	CASSLAGGPVETQYF	TGTGCCAGCAGCCTAGCGGGGGGGCCCGTAGAGACCCAGTACTTC
TRBD1	TRBV15	TRBJ1-1	.	CATSRPGQGVNEAFF	TGTGCCACCAGCAGGCCGGGACAGGGGGTGAATGAAGCTTTCTTT
.	TRBV7-8	TRBJ1-5	.	CASSLVSQSNQPQHF	TGTGCCAGCAGCTTAGTTTCCCAGAGCAATCAGCCCCAGCATTTT
.	TRBV11-2	TRBJ1-4	few	CASSLEAGGDEKLFF	TGTGCCAGCAGCTTAGAAGCTGGGGGCGATGAAAAACTGTTTTTT
.	TRBV7-9	TRBJ1-2	.	CASSLRGYGYTF	TGTGCCAGCAGCTTAAGGGGATACGGCTACACCTTC
.	TRBV5-4	TRBJ2-5	.	CASSVDLQETQYF	TGTGCCAGCAGCGTGGACTTGCAAGAGACCCAGTACTTC
.	TRBV18	TRBJ1-2	.	CASSSLQGFYGYTF	TGTGCCAGCTCATCATTACAGGGTTTCTATGGCTACACCTTC
.	TRBV10-3	TRBJ1-1	.	CAISEWELNTEAFF	TGTGCCATCAGTGAGTGGGAGCTGAACACTGAAGCTTTCTTT
TRBD1	TRBV11-2	TRBJ2-1	.	CASSSGQGVYNEQFF	TGTGCCAGCAGCTCGGGACAGGGGGTATACAATGAGCAGTTCTTC
TRBD1	TRBV10-1	TRBJ2-2	few	CASSPGTGNTGELFF	TGCGCCAGCAGCCCCGGGACAGGGAACACCGGGGAGCTGTTTTTT
TRBD1	TRBV19	TRBJ1-5	.	CASSIVGTGMQPQHF	TGTGCCAGTAGTATAGTTGGGACAGGAATGCAGCCCCAGCATTTT
.	TRBV7-8	TRBJ1-2	.	CASSFSGGGGDYGYTF	TGTGCCAGCAGCTTTTCCGGGGGCGGGGGAGACTATGGCTACACCTTC
TRBD1	TRBV18	TRBJ1-6	.	CASSRGGGNYNSPLHF	TGTGCCAGCTCACGAGGAGGGGGCAATTATAATTCACCCCTCCACTTT
.	TRBV2	TRBJ1-2	.	CASRQEYGYTF	TGTGCCAGCAGACAGGAGTATGGCTACACCTTC
TRBD1	TRBV2	TRBJ1-2	.	CASSETTGVYGYTF	TGTGCCAGCAGTGAGACAACAGGGGTCTATGGCTACACCTTC
TRBD2	TRBV5-1	TRBJ2-5	.	CASSPEGLAGGGETQYF	TGCGCCAGCAGCCCCGAGGGACTAGCGGGGGGAGGAGAGACCCAGTACTTC
.	TRBV3-1/TRBV3-2	TRBJ2-7	.	CASSQDHYQYEQYF	TGTGCCAGCAGCCAAGATCATTACCAGTACGAGCAGTACTTC